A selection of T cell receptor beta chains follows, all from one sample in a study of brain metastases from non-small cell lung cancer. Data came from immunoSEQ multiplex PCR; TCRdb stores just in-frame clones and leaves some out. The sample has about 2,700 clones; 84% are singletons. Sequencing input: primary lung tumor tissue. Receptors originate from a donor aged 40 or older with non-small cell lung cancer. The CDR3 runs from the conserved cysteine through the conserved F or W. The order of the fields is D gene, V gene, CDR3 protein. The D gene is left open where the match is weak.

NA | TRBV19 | CASSIMPRHEQFF
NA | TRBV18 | CASSPRRDTEAFF
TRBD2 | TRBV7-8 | CASSLGVTSGSFTDTQYF
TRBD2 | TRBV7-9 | CASSPQRLAGGSETQYF
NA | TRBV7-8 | CASSLAASYNEQFF
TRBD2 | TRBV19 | CASSWGVLAIPYNEQFF
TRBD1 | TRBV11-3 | CASSPRQGVSYGYTF
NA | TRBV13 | CASSPRSSPLHF
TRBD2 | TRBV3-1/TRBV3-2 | CASSQAGGPTGELFF
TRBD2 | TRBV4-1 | CASSQGGRGANTGELFF
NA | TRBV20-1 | CRLGRNTEAFF
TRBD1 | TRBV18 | CASSNRQGSAGELFF
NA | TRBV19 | CASSIDSQETQYF
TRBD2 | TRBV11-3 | CASSPRLAGDHEQYF
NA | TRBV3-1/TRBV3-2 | CASSQPGDNEQFF
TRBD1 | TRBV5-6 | CASSWDRRSSYNEQFF
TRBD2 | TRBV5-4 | CASSTGLAGEISYEQYF
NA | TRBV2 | CASSGSPYEQYF
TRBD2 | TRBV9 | CASSGRVAGDTGELFF
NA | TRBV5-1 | CASSTGGNTKAFF
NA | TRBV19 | CASRTGPTGGYTF
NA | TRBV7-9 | CVSSPPRDTGELFF
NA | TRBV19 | CASSKSTSGNTIYF
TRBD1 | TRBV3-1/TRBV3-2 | CANSQDVAGGSGNTIYF
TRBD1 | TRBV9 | CASSRRGYQGQFF
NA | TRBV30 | CAWSGQGAPVAFF
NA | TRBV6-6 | CASSPEGRIAFGYTF
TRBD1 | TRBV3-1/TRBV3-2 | CASSVRQGGNYEQYF
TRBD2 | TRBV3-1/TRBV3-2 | CASSQAGREFYEQYF
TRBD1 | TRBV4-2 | CASSQGGTGRLWEQYF
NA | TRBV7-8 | CASSLRSGQIARELFF
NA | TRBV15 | CATSRVQATNEKLFF
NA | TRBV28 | CASSSSDYGNTIYF
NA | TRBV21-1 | CASIWAATSYGYTF
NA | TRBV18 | CASSPTENTEAFF
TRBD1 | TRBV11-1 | CASSSPRTGVYEQYF
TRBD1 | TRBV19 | CASRAGQGDTGELFF
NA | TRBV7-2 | CASTSRGLGAGEQFF
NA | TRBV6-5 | CAARNAQSAEQYF
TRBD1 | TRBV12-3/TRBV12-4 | CASSRDRVSGYTF
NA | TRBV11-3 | CTSSLDVYGYTF
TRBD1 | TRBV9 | CASSAFRTGAVLRQFF
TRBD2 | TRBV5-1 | CASSNRVAGHGTQYF
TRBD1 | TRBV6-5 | CASKQWGQYGYTF
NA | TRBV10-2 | CASSESSTPENTIYF
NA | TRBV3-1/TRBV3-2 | CASSPIDSLNIQYF
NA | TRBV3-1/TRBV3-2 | CASSQAGTLNGYTF
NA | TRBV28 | CASSLGRQGAQYF
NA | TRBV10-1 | CASSKGPGLSGANVLTF
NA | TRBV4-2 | CASSQDYPGATYEQYF
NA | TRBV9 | CASSVGRAGYKQYF
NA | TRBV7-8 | CASSPRASYEQYF
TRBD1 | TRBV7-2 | CASTSGQVNYEQYF
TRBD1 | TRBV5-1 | CASSFGTANTGELFF
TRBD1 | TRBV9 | CASSEGSRTGNEQFF
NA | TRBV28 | CASSLPGPGNTIYF
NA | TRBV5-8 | CASSLTERPQYF
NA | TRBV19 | CASSRRYGYTF
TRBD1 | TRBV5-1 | CASSLGQGAGELFF